A single sample gave rise to the 20 T cell receptor beta chains below, sequenced in a study of OX40 agonist ivuxolimab in advanced cancers. Assay: immunoSEQ multiplex PCR; the TCRdb copy retains only in-frame clones and omits some. The sample shows 50,000 to 65,000 clones, 70% to 90% of them seen only once. The source material was CD4+ or CD8+ T cells sorted from blood, sampled in a trial of the OX40 agonist ivuxolimab. Receptor source: an adult with an advanced solid tumor such as melanoma, head and neck, liver or kidney cancer.

This chain joins TRBV27 and TRBJ2-1; D might be TRBD2 (6 bases). The germline V gene encodes CDR1 MNHEY and CDR2 SMNVEV (reference sequence). CDR3 size: 14 residues. Deletions cut 6 bases from V and 10 bases from J, with 19 bases between. The CDR3 reads CASRPGLPGAEQFF. CDR3 bases: TGTGCCAGCAGACCGGGACTTCCTGGAGCGGAGCAGTTCTTC.

The CDR3: CASSPRTDVAYNEQFF. The CDR3 DNA follows: TGTGCCAGCAGTCCTCGGACAGACGTCGCCTACAATGAGCAGTTCTTC. This chain connects TRBV27 to TRBJ2-1; the D gene is possibly TRBD1 (6 bases). Per the germline V gene, CDR1 is MNHEY and CDR2 is SMNVEV (reference sequence). Trimming cost V 5 bases and J 2 bases, with 16 bases left between them. The CDR3 extends over 16 amino acids.

The V gene is TRBV27, the J gene TRBJ2-1; D unclear. This CDR3 contains 11 residues. V was pared by 6 bases and J by 10 bases, with 10 bases between. CDR1 is MNHEY, CDR2 SMNVEV, per germline (reference sequence). The CDR3 DNA reads TGTGCCAGCAGCCACAACGTCGAGCAGTTCTTC. This gives the protein CASSHNVEQFF.

J is TRBJ1-1 and V is TRBV5-5, with no clear D. The V gene's germline CDR1 is SGHKS and CDR2 YYEKEE (reference sequence). V dropped 4 bases and J dropped 7 bases, with 14 bases sitting between them. This CDR3 spans 13 amino acids. CDR3 loop: CASSPAGRSEAFF. The CDR3 DNA sequence: TGTGCCAGCAGCCCTGCCGGGAGAAGTGAAGCTTTCTTT.

The chain has TRBV5-4 and TRBJ2-7, with 8 bases fitting TRBD1. Looked up from germline, CDR1 is SGHNT and CDR2 is YYREEE (reference sequence). V lost 4 bases to trimming and J lost 2 bases; unmatched junction nucleotides: 11. The CDR3 extends over 16 amino acids. CDR3 DNA: TGTGCCAGCAGCAAGGGGGGCGGGACAGGCCCCTACGAGCAGTACTTC. Protein sequence: CASSKGGGTGPYEQYF.

The genes are TRBV28 and TRBJ2-3, with TRBD2 identical over 10 bases. The CDR3 covers 12 residues. Germline CDR1 and CDR2: MDHEN and SYDVKM. Unmatched junction bases numbered 12, after V lost 10 bases and J lost 14 bases. The CDR3 sequence: CAISGKRGGWYF. CDR3 sequence (DNA): TGTGCCATTTCTGGAAAGCGGGGGGGATGGTATTTT.

This clone was detected once. The chain joins TRBV29-1 to TRBJ2-4; D unclear. The CDR3 sequence is 12 residues long. CDR1 SQVTM and CDR2 ANQGSEA come from the germline V gene. This CDR3 reads CTCRVPLNIQYF. CDR3 coding DNA: TGCACTTGTAGGGTCCCCTTGAACATTCAGTACTTC.

The V call is TRBV5-4, the J call TRBJ2-7, with 7 bases identical to TRBD1. The junction had 8 bases not matched to a gene; V was cut back by 4 bases and J by 4 bases. Per germline, CDR1 SGHNT and CDR2 YYREEE (reference sequence). The CDR3 loop spans 14 amino acids. CDR3: CASSSTGERYEQYF. CDR3 nucleotides: TGTGCCAGCAGCAGTACAGGGGAAAGGTACGAGCAGTACTTC.

The chain uses TRBV9 and TRBJ2-2; the D is unclear. CDR1 SGDLS and CDR2 YYNGEE come from the germline V gene. Trimming took off 5 bases at V and 5 bases at J, with 13 bases between the two ends. CDR3 length equals 14 residues. The CDR3 loop reads CASSLLSLTGELFF. CDR3 bases: TGTGCCAGCAGTCTCTTAAGCTTGACCGGGGAGCTGTTTTTT.

This clone showed up just once. This chain joins TRBV28 and TRBJ2-7; 12 bases agree with TRBD2. The germline gives CDR1 MDHEN, CDR2 SYDVKM. J lost 11 bases, V lost 5 bases, and 10 bases had no gene match. CDR3 length equals 14 residues. The DNA for the CDR3 is TGTGCCAGCAGTCCCCCGGGACTAGCGGGTGTAAAGTACTTC. Its protein product is CASSPPGLAGVKYF.

V usage is TRBV7-2 and J usage is TRBJ2-4; no definite D call. The CDR3 is 14 amino acids. V was cut by 5 bases and J by 9 bases, with 17 bases left in between. Germline values: CDR1 SGHTA, CDR2 FQGNSA. The chain's CDR3 is CASSPDLVVSIQYF. Here the CDR3 DNA reads TGTGCCAGCAGCCCCGATCTTGTTGTAAGCATTCAGTACTTC. Looking up the rest from reference TRBV7-2 and TRBJ2-4 gives the full variable domain: GAGVSQSPSNKVTEKGKDVELRCDPISGHTALYWYRQSLGQGLEFLIYFQGNSAPDKSGLPSDRFSAERTGGSVSTLTIQRTQQEDSAVYLCASSPDLVVSIQYFGAGTRLSVL.

The J gene is TRBJ2-3, the V gene TRBV11-3; a weak D match, TRBD2 (6 bases). In germline, CDR1 is SGHNT, CDR2 YENEEA. The length of the CDR3 is 14 residues. The V gene lost 5 bases and the J gene lost 5 bases, with 14 bases spanning the gap. DNA of the CDR3: TGTGCCAGCAGCGTCTCGGGGGAAATAGATACGCAGTATTTT. This translates into CASSVSGEIDTQYF.

The rearrangement links TRBV23-1 to TRBJ2-7; weak D call: TRBD2 (5 bases). TRBV23-1 is treated as an ORF (open reading frame) with a function not yet certain. This CDR3 is built from 14 residues. V was pared by 4 bases and J by 4 bases, with 14 bases between. The CDR3 nucleotides are TGCGCCAGCAGTCTGGAGGTCCAAGTATACGAGCAGTACTTC. Translating gives CASSLEVQVYEQYF.

The rearrangement links TRBV10-1 to TRBJ1-2; D may be TRBD1 (5 bases). The V gene lost 3 bases and the J gene lost 7 bases, with 12 bases spanning the gap. The CDR3 has 13 residues. Germline CDR1 is WNHNN and CDR2 is SYGVQD (reference sequence). The chain's CDR3 is CASSEAVGRGYTF. As DNA, the CDR3 is TGCGCCAGCAGTGAAGCGGTGGGACGTGGCTACACCTTC.

V usage is TRBV25-1 and J usage is TRBJ2-1, with D uncertain. The germline CDR1 and CDR2 sequences are MGHDK and SYGVNS. V dropped 6 bases and J dropped 10 bases, with 13 bases sitting between them. This CDR3 comprises 12 residues. CDR3 nucleotides: TGTGCCAGCAGCCCGACACTGTGGGAGCAGTTCTTC. Translation gives CASSPTLWEQFF.

The gene calls are TRBV27 and TRBJ1-6; a weak D match, TRBD1 (6 bases). Germline loops: CDR1 MNHEY, CDR2 SMNVEV (reference sequence). There are 16 residues in the CDR3. V lost 6 bases, J lost 4 bases, and 16 bases lay in between. CDR3 bases: TGTGCCAGCAGCCCCCTTACAGGGAATTATAATTCACCCCTCCACTTT. As protein: CASSPLTGNYNSPLHF.

This chain connects TRBV6-5 to TRBJ2-4; the D call may be TRBD1 or TRBD2 (5 bases each). The CDR3 is 13 amino acids. V was cut by 5 bases and J by 6 bases, with 11 bases left in between. In germline, CDR1 is MNHEY, CDR2 SVGAGI. In DNA, the CDR3 is TGTGCCAGCAGTACGCCGGGGCCAAACATTCAGTACTTC. It codes for CASSTPGPNIQYF.

The V gene is TRBV27, the J gene TRBJ2-3; D gene unclear. V was clipped by 2 bases and J by 1 base, with 10 bases between them. Germline CDR1 and CDR2: MNHEY and SMNVEV (reference sequence). This CDR3 is 15 amino acids long. The CDR3 spells CASSLGSWGTDTQYF. CDR3 DNA sequence: TGTGCCAGCAGTTTAGGTAGTTGGGGCACAGATACGCAGTATTTT.

This clone was recorded once. The chain joins TRBV15 to TRBJ1-4; TRBD1 agrees at 7 bases. V shed 0 bases and J 8 bases; nucleotides not matched to a gene: 3. Germline CDR1 and CDR2: LNHNV and YYDKDF (reference sequence). The CDR3 contains 14 residues. The CDR3 loop reads CATSRDLTGEKLFF. The DNA for the CDR3 is TGTGCCACCAGCAGAGATTTGACAGGGGAAAAACTGTTTTTT. Full variable domain (rest looked up from reference TRBV15 and TRBJ1-4): DAMVIQNPRYQVTQFGKPVTLSCSQTLNHNVMYWYQQKSSQAPKLLFHYYDKDFNNEADTPDNFQSRRPNTSFCFLDIRSPGLGDTAMYLCATSRDLTGEKLFFGSGTQLSVL.

The CDR3 is CASSQDEDRGIYEQYF. For the CDR3, the DNA is TGCGCCAGCAGCCAAGATGAGGACAGGGGAATCTACGAGCAGTACTTC. V gene TRBV4-1 combines with J gene TRBJ2-7; 9 nucleotides match TRBD1. The CDR3 runs to 16 residues. Germline CDR1 and CDR2: MGHRA and YSYEKL. Losses at the gene ends were 0 bases for V and 3 bases for J; bases not matched to a gene: 6.